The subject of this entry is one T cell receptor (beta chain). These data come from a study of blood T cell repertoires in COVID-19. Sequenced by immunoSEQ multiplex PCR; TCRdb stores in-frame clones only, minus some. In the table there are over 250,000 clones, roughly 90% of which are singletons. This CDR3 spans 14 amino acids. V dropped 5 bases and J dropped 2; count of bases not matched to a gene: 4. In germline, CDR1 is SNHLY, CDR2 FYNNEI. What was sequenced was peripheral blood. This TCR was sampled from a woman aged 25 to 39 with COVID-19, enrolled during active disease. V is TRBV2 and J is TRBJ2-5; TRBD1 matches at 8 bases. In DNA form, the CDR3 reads TGTGCCAGCAGTACTAGGACAGGGCAAGAGACCCAGTACTTC. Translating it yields CASSTRTGQETQYF.